A selection of T cell receptor beta chains follows, all from one sample in a study of cytomegalovirus exposure and HLA in healthy donors. Assay used: immunoSEQ multiplex PCR; TCRdb lists only in-frame clones, some missing. The table includes 95,000 to 110,000 clones, around four fifths detected once. Sequencing was carried out using PBMCs. These receptors were collected from a young man in good health and CMV-seronegative. Each CDR3 is given with its conserved first and last residue. Fields, in order: J gene, clone size, V gene, D gene, CDR3 protein, CDR3 DNA. A D gene is named only where the DNA matches it firmly. Size is omitted from some rows. Given values are once, few, many or a class for expanded clones.

TRBJ2-1 - TRBV7-9 - CASSFEADYNEQFF TGTGCCAGCAGCTTCGAGGCGGACTACAATGAGCAGTTCTTC
TRBJ2-2 few TRBV11-2 TRBD2 CASRRTSGGDGELFF TGTGCCAGCAGGAGGACTAGCGGGGGGGACGGGGAGCTGTTTTTT
TRBJ1-1 - TRBV21-1 - CARRAFVANTEAFF TGTGCCAGGCGGGCGTTCGTTGCGAACACTGAAGCTTTCTTT
TRBJ2-2 - TRBV9 - CASSVRQTGELFF TGTGCCAGCAGCGTAAGACAGACCGGGGAGCTGTTTTTT
TRBJ1-5 - TRBV7-9 - CASSAEGQPQHF TGTGCCAGCAGCGCCGAGGGACAGCCCCAGCATTTT
TRBJ1-3 once TRBV28 - CASTSGSSGNTIYF TGTGCCAGCACTTCCGGGAGCTCTGGAAACACCATATATTTT
TRBJ1-2 few TRBV4-1 - CASSPRQEPNYGYTF TGCGCCAGCAGCCCGCGACAGGAACCTAACTATGGCTACACCTTC
TRBJ2-2 - TRBV7-6 TRBD2 CASSRMSGSSGELFF TGTGCCAGCAGTCGGATGAGCGGGAGTAGTGGGGAGCTGTTTTTT
TRBJ1-2 - TRBV11-2 - CASSLDQGLGYTF TGTGCCAGCAGCTTAGATCAGGGACTTGGCTACACCTTC
TRBJ2-4 - TRBV28 - CASSLVGAEDIQYF TGTGCCAGCAGTTTGGTGGGAGCCGAGGACATTCAGTACTTC
TRBJ2-2 - TRBV30 - CAWATGSDTGELFF TGTGCCTGGGCTACAGGGTCGGACACCGGGGAGCTGTTTTTT
TRBJ1-1 few TRBV10-2 TRBD1 CASSAGRGLAEAFF TGCGCCAGCAGTGCTGGCAGGGGGCTTGCTGAAGCTTTCTTT
TRBJ1-1 once TRBV6-5 TRBD1 CASSYVQGDTEAFF TGTGCCAGCAGTTACGTACAGGGGGACACTGAAGCTTTCTTT
TRBJ2-5 - TRBV28 - CASSFNSGLREAQYF TGTGCCAGCAGTTTTAATTCGGGGTTACGAGAGGCCCAGTACTTC
TRBJ2-5 - TRBV10-3 TRBD2 CAIRTGTSAIETQYF TGTGCCATCAGGACAGGGACTAGCGCTATTGAGACCCAGTACTTC
TRBJ1-5 - TRBV7-9 - CASSLDQGSAQPQHF TGTGCCAGCAGCCTTGACCAGGGTTCTGCTCAGCCCCAGCATTTT
TRBJ2-7 - TRBV6-1 - CASTTGTAASYEQYF TGTGCCAGTACGACCGGGACTGCTGCATCCTACGAGCAGTACTTC
TRBJ2-7 - TRBV2 - CASRGGTYEQYF TGTGCCAGCAGGGGGGGTACCTACGAGCAGTACTTC
TRBJ2-2 - TRBV5-1 TRBD1 CASWGTGDNTGELFF TGCGCCAGCTGGGGGACAGGGGATAACACCGGGGAGCTGTTTTTT
TRBJ2-6 few TRBV7-8 - CASSRQGTGANVLTF TGTGCCAGCAGTCGCCAGGGTACGGGGGCCAACGTCCTGACTTTC
TRBJ2-1 - TRBV10-1 - CASSESRLTNEQFF TGCGCCAGCAGTGAGTCCCGACTAACGAATGAGCAGTTCTTC
TRBJ2-7 few TRBV5-6 - CASRDSSSYEQYF TGTGCCAGCAGGGACAGTTCCTCCTACGAGCAGTACTTC
TRBJ2-5 - TRBV7-9 TRBD2 CASSHGTSGGETQYF TGTGCCAGCAGCCACGGGACTAGCGGGGGGGAGACCCAGTACTTC
TRBJ2-1 - TRBV4-2 - CASSQDRGGSYNEQFF TGTGCCAGCAGCCAAGATCGAGGGGGCTCCTACAATGAGCAGTTCTTC
TRBJ2-7 - TRBV2 TRBD2 CASGLAGRYEQYF TGTGCCAGTGGACTAGCGGGAAGGTACGAGCAGTACTTC
TRBJ1-5 - TRBV15 - CATSRDGRGNQPQHF TGTGCCACCAGCAGAGACGGCAGGGGCAATCAGCCCCAGCATTTT
TRBJ2-5 - TRBV6-5 TRBD1 CASSYNRGETQYF TGTGCCAGCAGTTACAACAGGGGAGAGACCCAGTACTTC
TRBJ2-7 once TRBV28 - CASSFRVPYEQYF TGTGCCAGCAGTTTTCGTGTACCCTACGAGCAGTACTTC
TRBJ1-2 - TRBV29-1 - CSAQGFETGRYGYTF TGCAGCGCTCAGGGGTTTGAGACAGGCCGGTATGGCTACACCTTC
TRBJ1-1 - TRBV11-2 TRBD1 CASSLRQGEAFF TGTGCCAGCAGCTTAAGACAGGGTGAAGCTTTCTTT
TRBJ2-3 - TRBV7-3 - CASSLIGLSTDTQYF TGTGCCAGCAGCTTAATTGGCCTCAGCACAGATACGCAGTATTTT
TRBJ2-3 - TRBV5-1 - CASSSGQSTDTQYF TGCGCCAGCAGCAGCGGACAGAGCACAGATACGCAGTATTTT
TRBJ1-4 - TRBV27 TRBD1 CASRLTGTGVFATNEKLFF TGTGCCAGCAGACTTACCGGGACAGGAGTCTTTGCAACTAATGAAAAACTGTTTTTT
TRBJ2-7 - TRBV5-1 - CASSLTPGTYEQYF TGCGCCAGCAGCTTGACCCCAGGGACCTACGAGCAGTACTTC
TRBJ2-3 few TRBV4-1 - CASSRTLSSTDTQYF TGCGCCAGCAGCCGTACTCTTTCTAGCACAGATACGCAGTATTTT
TRBJ1-4 - TRBV5-4 - CASSGDGGANEKLFF TGTGCCAGCAGCGGGGACGGCGGGGCTAATGAAAAACTGTTTTTT
TRBJ2-6 - TRBV19 - CASSMGPSGANVLTF TGTGCCAGTAGTATGGGGCCCTCTGGGGCCAACGTCCTGACTTTC